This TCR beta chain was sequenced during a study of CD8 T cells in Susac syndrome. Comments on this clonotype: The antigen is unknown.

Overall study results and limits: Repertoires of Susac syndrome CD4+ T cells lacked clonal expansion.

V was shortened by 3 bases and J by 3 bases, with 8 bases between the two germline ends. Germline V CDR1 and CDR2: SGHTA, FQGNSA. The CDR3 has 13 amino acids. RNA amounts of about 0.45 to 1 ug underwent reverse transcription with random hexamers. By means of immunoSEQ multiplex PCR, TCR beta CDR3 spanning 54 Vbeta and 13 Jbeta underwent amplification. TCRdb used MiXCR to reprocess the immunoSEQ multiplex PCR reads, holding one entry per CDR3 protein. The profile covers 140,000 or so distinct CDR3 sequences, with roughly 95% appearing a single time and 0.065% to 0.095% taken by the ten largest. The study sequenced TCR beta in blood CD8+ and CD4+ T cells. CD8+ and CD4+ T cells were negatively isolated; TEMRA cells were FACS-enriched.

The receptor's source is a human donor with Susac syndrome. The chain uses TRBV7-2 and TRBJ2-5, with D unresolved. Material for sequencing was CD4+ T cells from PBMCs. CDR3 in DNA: TGTGCCAGCAGCTTCTCGAAGGAAGAGACCCAGTACTTC. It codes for CASSFSKEETQYF.